This T cell receptor beta chain was recorded in a study of CD8 T cells in Susac syndrome. Reverse transcription of about 0.45 to 1 ug RNA was carried out with random hexamers. Amplification of TCR beta CDR3 across 54 Vbeta and 13 Jbeta was performed with immunoSEQ multiplex PCR. MiXCR, run by TCRdb on the immunoSEQ multiplex PCR reads, gives a single entry per CDR3 protein. The top ten clones hold 0.075% to 0.095% of a sample with 200,000 to 250,000 distinct CDR3 sequences, 95% of them seen once. CD8+ and CD4+ blood T cells underwent TCR beta sequencing. The CDR3 sequence is 14 residues long. V lost 4 bases and J lost 7, with 16 bases in between. Only one count was recorded for this clonotype. Its antigen is not identified. Study results and limitations: As the study acknowledged, the number of individuals who were part of its TCR sequencing and HLA analysis was relatively small.

The sequenced sample consisted of CD4+ T cells from PBMCs. The chain has TRBV12-3 or TRBV12-4 and TRBJ1-1; tentative D call: TRBD1 (5 bases). This clonotype was sampled from a human donor with multiple sclerosis. The CDR3 reads CASSYGASPGEAFF. CDR3 sequence (DNA): TGTGCCAGCAGTTACGGGGCCTCACCCGGTGAAGCTTTCTTT.